The clone carrying this T cell receptor (beta chain) has a handful of counts. Its antigen is unidentified. The data belong to a study of T-cell memory formation after mild COVID-19. Study observations and caveats: The study detected some responding clones in pre-infection memory, suggesting cross-reactive memory joined. Clones which contracted sat mainly in CM and EM if CD4+, and in EMRA if CD8+. A balance of CD4 and CD8 characterized clones contracting day 15 to 85, whereas later expanders leaned CD4+.

5'RACE primed from the constant segment yielded TCR alpha and TCR beta cDNA libraries bearing sample barcodes and UMIs. Using its own MiXCR run on the 5' RACE reads, TCRdb lists one record per CDR3 protein. Among 470,000 or so distinct CDR3 sequences listed, about 18% were seen once. This sequence was found in an adult woman who had mild COVID-19 (a few samples of this study predate the infection). Cell type and time point are not known. Specimen: PBMCs or a T cell subset sorted from them (not recorded which).

CDR3 sequence reads: CASSLYGATNEKLFF. DNA for the CDR3: TGCGCCAGCAGCTTGTACGGTGCAACTAATGAAAAACTGTTTTTT. This chain joins TRBV5-1 and TRBJ1-4; the D is unclear. V lost 1 base to trimming and J lost 0 bases, with 7 bases between them. CDR1 and CDR2 from the germline V gene are SGHRS and YFSETQ. The CDR3 is made up of 15 amino acids.